Judged by abundance, the clone carrying this TCR beta chain is medium-sized. The antigen is not known. TCRdb keeps only in-frame clones here, not all; method: immunoSEQ multiplex PCR. The table lists 60,000 to 75,000 clones, 91% of them singletons. CDR3 length: 15 amino acids. Germline loops: CDR1 SNHLY, CDR2 FYNNEI. The germline V and J ends were trimmed by 7 bases and 2 bases, with 18 bases remaining between them. The sample belongs to a study of OX40 agonist ivuxolimab in advanced cancers. Whole-study findings and limits: At 0.1 to 3.0 mg/kg, clonal expansion of CD4+ and CD8+ blood T cells had occurred by week 6. Averaging showed that CD8+ T cells had more expanded clones than CD4+ did.

The sequencing here drew on CD4+ or CD8+ T cells sorted from blood, taken in a trial of the OX40 agonist ivuxolimab. This receptor was taken from an adult with an advanced solid tumor such as melanoma, head and neck, liver or kidney cancer. The chain uses TRBV2 and TRBJ2-7; TRBD1 might be the D (5 bases). CDR3 sequence: CASTLRTSLTYEQYF. The CDR3 DNA sequence: TGTGCCAGCACCCTCCGGACAAGTTTGACCTACGAGCAGTACTTC.